This entry lists 4 T cell receptor beta chains sequenced from one sample in a study of blood T cell repertoires in COVID-19. The protocol was immunoSEQ multiplex PCR, while the TCRdb copy is restricted to in-frame clones and leaves out a portion. This sample carries under 300,000 clones, 88% of them seen once, and the ten largest clones take 0.99%. Sample: peripheral blood. All receptors come from a woman in her 40s who had recovered from COVID-19.

The chain is built from TRBV7-2 and TRBJ2-1; 7 nucleotides align to TRBD1. The CDR3 is 12 amino acids. V shed 5 bases and J 9 bases; nucleotides not matched to a gene: 4. CDR1 SGHTA and CDR2 FQGNSA come from the germline V gene. The CDR3 DNA sequence: TGTGCCAGCAGCCTAGGGGGCCGTGAGCAGTTCTTC. This encodes CASSLGGREQFF.

V usage is TRBV5-5 and J usage is TRBJ1-6; the D is unclear. CDR3 length: 15 amino acids. The germline CDR1 and CDR2 sequences are SGHKS and YYEKEE (reference sequence). Between the trimmed V and J ends, which lost 4 bases and 2 bases, there was a span of 10 bases. The CDR3 sequence is CASSPTGAYNSPLHF. The CDR3 DNA reads TGTGCCAGCAGCCCCACGGGTGCCTATAATTCACCCCTCCACTTT.

The chain couples TRBV5-5 to TRBJ2-3; 7 bases match TRBD2. V was pared by 0 bases and J by 3 bases, with 7 bases of the junction left unmatched. The CDR3 has 16 residues. The germline V gene encodes CDR1 SGHKS and CDR2 YYEKEE (reference sequence). The CDR3 region has the DNA TGTGCCAGCAGCTTGGCCCCCGGGACTACGACAGATACGCAGTATTTT. This codes for CASSLAPGTTTDTQYF.

V is TRBV7-9 and J is TRBJ1-5; TRBD1 might be the D (6 bases). The CDR3 sequence is 14 residues long. From germline, CDR1 is SEHNR and CDR2 FQNEAQ (reference sequence). The V and J ends lost 5 bases and 2 bases respectively, with 10 bases between them. The CDR3 loop is CASSRPGGNQPQHF. CDR3 bases: TGTGCCAGCAGCCGCCCAGGGGGCAATCAGCCCCAGCATTTT.